A selection of T cell receptor beta chains follows, all from one sample in a study of beta chain features in type 1 diabetes. Clones were sequenced by immunoSEQ multiplex PCR, and TCRdb holds only the in-frame ones, with some missing. The sample lists around 320,000 clones, roughly 15% occurring once. The specimen sequenced was central memory CD4+ T cells from blood. Receptors were obtained from a man in his thirties or forties in good health. The CDR3 runs from the conserved cysteine through the conserved F or W. The D gene is left open where the match is weak. Clone size is not always given. Where it is, it says once, few, many or a class for expanded clones.

cdr3_nt,cdr3_aa,clone_size,v_call,j_call,d_call
TGTGCCAGCAGTCCCAGCCCCGGACTAGTCAGGTCGGGTGAGCAGTTCTTC,CASSPSPGLVRSGEQFF,few,TRBV6-4,TRBJ2-1,TRBD2
TGCAGCGTTGGAGCCGGCTTCACAGATACGCAGTATTTT,CSVGAGFTDTQYF,.,TRBV29-1,TRBJ2-3,.
TGCGCCAGCAGCCCAAACCAAGGGGGCCCAAATTATGAGCAGTTCTTC,CASSPNQGGPNYEQFF,.,TRBV5-1,TRBJ2-1,TRBD1
TGTGCCAGCAGTGAAGGGACAGTGCAAAACACTGAAGCTTTCTTT,CASSEGTVQNTEAFF,many,TRBV2,TRBJ1-1,.
TGTGCCAGCAGCTCTACTAGGTATGAGCAGTTCTTC,CASSSTRYEQFF,.,TRBV5-4,TRBJ2-1,.
TGTGCCAGTAGTCGCAGGACCACGAGAACCGGGGAGCTGTTTTTT,CASSRRTTRTGELFF,few,TRBV19,TRBJ2-2,.
TGTGCCAGCAGCGGGGGACAGGGCAGGCAGCCCCAGCATTTT,CASSGGQGRQPQHF,few,TRBV7-9,TRBJ1-5,TRBD1
TGTGCCAGCAGCATTCGTTCGGGGACTAGCGGGAGCACCCCGCAGTATTTT,CASSIRSGTSGSTPQYF,few,TRBV5-6,TRBJ2-3,TRBD2
TGCGCCAGCTCCTTCGGTCGGACAGATACGCAGTATTTT,CASSFGRTDTQYF,many,TRBV4-3,TRBJ2-3,.
TGTGCCAGCAGCCCCGCGGACGTTTATGGCTACACCTTC,CASSPADVYGYTF,few,TRBV6-5,TRBJ1-2,.
TGTGCCAGCAGAGCCCGGGAGGCTGGAGAGACCCAGTACTTC,CASRAREAGETQYF,.,TRBV7-2,TRBJ2-5,TRBD2
TGTGCCAGCAGAGAGGGACTAGCGGGAGGGCAAGAGACCCAGTACTTC,CASREGLAGGQETQYF,.,TRBV9,TRBJ2-5,TRBD2
TGCAGCGTTGAAGAAGGACGGACGAGGTCCTATGGCTACACCTTC,CSVEEGRTRSYGYTF,.,TRBV29-1,TRBJ1-2,.
TGCGCCAGCAGCCAATTCCCGGGACTAGCGGGGGGCTTGAACACCGGGGAGCTGTTTTTT,CASSQFPGLAGGLNTGELFF,many,TRBV4-1,TRBJ2-2,TRBD2
TGTGCCAGCAGCTTAGGTGTAAACAATGAGCAGTTCTTC,CASSLGVNNEQFF,few,TRBV7-9,TRBJ2-1,.
TGTGCCAGCAGCTCCCCTGGACAGGGAGAAAACATTCAGTACTTC,CASSSPGQGENIQYF,.,TRBV11-3,TRBJ2-4,TRBD1
TGCGCCAGCAGCCAAGATGGGGGGCTGCGTGGCTACACCTTC,CASSQDGGLRGYTF,few,TRBV4-3,TRBJ1-2,.
TGTGCCAGCTTCACCCTTCCGGAGGGGCTTCGTGGCTACACCTTC,CASFTLPEGLRGYTF,.,TRBV5-6,TRBJ1-2,.
TGTGCCAGCAGATTAGGACAGGGCCACGAGCAGTACTTC,CASRLGQGHEQYF,few,TRBV6-6,TRBJ2-7,TRBD1
TGTGCCACCAGCAGAGATGGGGCCCGGACAGGGTTCGGGGAGCTGTTTTTT,CATSRDGARTGFGELFF,.,TRBV15,TRBJ2-2,TRBD1
TGCGCCAGCAGGGACAACGACAGGCCCCTGGCCTATGGCTACACCTTC,CASRDNDRPLAYGYTF,.,TRBV10-2,TRBJ1-2,.
TGTGCCAGCAGCTTAGACCAGGCGGTGAGGAGTGGCTACACCTTC,CASSLDQAVRSGYTF,many,TRBV7-2,TRBJ1-2,.
TGTGCCAGCAGGGGTGGAGAGACCCAGTACTTC,CASRGGETQYF,.,TRBV5-4,TRBJ2-5,.
TGTGCCAGCAGCCACCAAAATCAAGAGACCCAGTACTTC,CASSHQNQETQYF,.,TRBV6-5,TRBJ2-5,.
TGTGCCATCAAAACGGAAGTAGGGATGGGCAATCAGCCCCAGCATTTT,CAIKTEVGMGNQPQHF,many,TRBV28,TRBJ1-5,.
TGCGCCAGCAGCCAAGATACCGGAAACACCATATATTTT,CASSQDTGNTIYF,few,TRBV4-1,TRBJ1-3,.
TGTGCCAGCAGCTCCTCGGGACAGTCCTACAATGAGCAGTTCTTC,CASSSSGQSYNEQFF,few,TRBV7-9,TRBJ2-1,TRBD1
TGTGCCAGCAGTTACGAGATCAACACCGGGGAGCTGTTTTTT,CASSYEINTGELFF,few,TRBV6-6,TRBJ2-2,.
TGTGCCAGCAGCCCCCGAGGCTATGGCTACACCTTC,CASSPRGYGYTF,few,TRBV11-2,TRBJ1-2,.
TGTGCCACCAGGGGACAGGCTAGGGGGTATGGCTACACCTTC,CATRGQARGYGYTF,.,TRBV15,TRBJ1-2,TRBD1
TGTGCCAGCGCGGGCTTAGTAGGAGAGACCCAGTACTTC,CASAGLVGETQYF,.,TRBV6-6,TRBJ2-5,.
TGTGCCAGCAGTTTAAGGGGACAAGAGACCCAGTACTTC,CASSLRGQETQYF,few,TRBV27,TRBJ2-5,.
TGTGCCAGCAGCCTCCCGTCGGGAAACACCATATATTTT,CASSLPSGNTIYF,.,TRBV7-2,TRBJ1-3,.
TGTGCCAGCGGCGGGGGAGGGGGCACAGATACGCAGTATTTT,CASGGGGGTDTQYF,few,TRBV5-4,TRBJ2-3,TRBD2
TGTGCCAGCAGCAAAGTTGGGCCTCCGAACACCGGGGAGCTGTTTTTT,CASSKVGPPNTGELFF,few,TRBV21-1,TRBJ2-2,.
TGTGCCAGCAGTTCCTTGACCCCCAGCCTCCCAGAGAAGAGCACAGATACGCAGTATTTT,CASSSLTPSLPEKSTDTQYF,.,TRBV6-7,TRBJ2-3,.
TGTGCCAGCAGTTATGACGGAGGCTCCTACAATGAGCAGTTCTTC,CASSYDGGSYNEQFF,.,TRBV6-5,TRBJ2-1,.
TGCAGTGCTCGGACAGGGGGCAGGGCTTTCTTT,CSARTGGRAFF,.,TRBV20-1,TRBJ1-1,TRBD1
TGTGCCAGCAGAGTCGGGACATTGAAAGGCGAGCAGTACTTC,CASRVGTLKGEQYF,few,TRBV28,TRBJ2-7,.
TGTGCCAGCAGCCCCAGGGTGAAGAATTCACCCCTCCACTTT,CASSPRVKNSPLHF,many,TRBV2,TRBJ1-6,.
TGTGCCAGCAGTCACTACCGGGACGAGAAAAACATTCAGTACTTC,CASSHYRDEKNIQYF,.,TRBV6-6,TRBJ2-4,.
TGTGCCTGGAGTCCAAAGGGAAGGGGCGATGAGCAGTTCTTC,CAWSPKGRGDEQFF,.,TRBV30,TRBJ2-1,.
TGCGCCAGCAGTTACAGCTTACCGGGACTAGAACCCGGGGAGCTGTTTTTT,CASSYSLPGLEPGELFF,few,TRBV5-1,TRBJ2-2,TRBD2